The next 21 T cell receptor beta chains were all read from a single sample in a study of shared clonotypes between healthy human individuals. It was CD45RO-negative cells, positively selected for CCR7, that made up naive CD8 cells, with terminally differentiated effector memory CD45RA+ cells excluded. Libraries were prepared by immunoSEQ multiplex PCR; TCRdb keeps only in-frame clonotypes and omits some of them. The sample lists under 1 million clones; about 96% were seen once. Material for sequencing was naive CD8+ T cells sorted from blood. The receptor source for this set is a man in his thirties or forties in good health.

In nucleotides, the CDR3 is TGTGCCACCAGCAGCGGGTCGGGAGGGGTAACCGGGGAGCTGTTTTTT. This encodes CATSSGSGGVTGELFF. This chain uses TRBV15 with TRBJ2-2; 8 bases agree with TRBD2. V lost 3 bases, J lost 5 bases, and 8 bases stayed unmatched. The CDR3 runs 16 residues. Germline V lookup: CDR1 LNHNV, CDR2 YYDKDF (reference sequence). Using reference TRBV15 and TRBJ2-2 for the parts outside the CDR3, the full variable domain is DAMVIQNPRYQVTQFGKPVTLSCSQTLNHNVMYWYQQKSSQAPKLLFHYYDKDFNNEADTPDNFQSRRPNTSFCFLDIRSPGLGDTAMYLCATSSGSGGVTGELFFGEGSRLTVL.

The genes are TRBV28 and TRBJ2-1; 10 positions match TRBD2. CDR3 length equals 16 residues. CDR1 and CDR2 from the germline V gene are MDHEN and SYDVKM. With 5 bases clipped from V and 5 bases from J, the junction kept 9 bases outside the gene matches. The CDR3 here is CASSPTSGRANNEQFF. As DNA, the CDR3 is TGTGCCAGCAGTCCGACGAGCGGGAGGGCCAACAATGAGCAGTTCTTC.

This chain uses TRBV7-9 with TRBJ2-7; D is ambiguous. The V end lost 0 bases, the J end lost 3 bases, and 9 bases lay between the germline ends. The CDR3 contains 14 residues. Looked up from germline, CDR1 is SEHNR and CDR2 is FQNEAQ (reference sequence). Here the CDR3 reads CASSLAGHSYEQYF. CDR3 coding DNA: TGTGCCAGCAGCTTAGCGGGTCACAGCTACGAGCAGTACTTC.

The chain combines TRBV29-1 with TRBJ2-2, with D hard to call. Germline loops: CDR1 SQVTM, CDR2 ANQGSEA. The length of the CDR3 is 14 residues. The ends were cut back, 7 bases at V and 0 bases at J, with 12 bases in the middle. CDR3 nucleotide sequence: TGCAGCGCCAAGGTTATCGCGAACACCGGGGAGCTGTTTTTT. This sequence encodes CSAKVIANTGELFF.

V usage is TRBV11-2 and J usage is TRBJ2-1; possibly TRBD2 for D (6 bases). Germline CDR1 and CDR2: SGHAT and FQNNGV. Trimming took off 2 bases at V and 0 bases at J, with 17 bases between the two ends. This CDR3 is 18 amino acids long. CDR3 region: CASSLNLKAGSSYNEQFF. As DNA, the CDR3 is TGTGCCAGCAGCTTAAATTTAAAAGCGGGTAGCTCCTACAATGAGCAGTTCTTC.

To note about this clone: Other DNA sequences in the sample encode the same CDR3. The rearrangement uses TRBV5-1 and TRBJ2-5; 8 nucleotides match TRBD2. J gave up 4 bases and V 2 bases, and 1 base lay outside the gene matches. CDR1 is SGHRS, CDR2 YFSETQ, per germline. This CDR3 has 13 residues. Here the CDR3 reads CASSFRGGETQYF. CDR3 nucleotide sequence: TGCGCCAGCAGCTTTCGGGGGGGAGAGACCCAGTACTTC.

The J gene is TRBJ2-3, the V gene TRBV1; the D call in the table, TRBD2, was not verified against the DNA. TRBV1 corresponds to a pseudogene. CDR3 length: 16 residues. The CDR3: CTRPWQRESRTDTQYF. CDR3 in DNA: TGCACCAGGCCATGGCAGCGGGAGTCTCGCACAGATACGCAGTATTTT.

In regard to this clone: Other DNA sequences in the sample encode the same CDR3. The chain employs TRBV28 and TRBJ2-2; TRBD2 matches at 9 bases. CDR3 size: 14 residues. The germline CDR1 and CDR2 sequences are MDHEN and SYDVKM. Unmatched junction bases numbered 0, after V lost 2 bases and J lost 5 bases. CDR3 sequence: CASSLLAGTGELFF. In nucleotides, the CDR3 is TGTGCCAGCAGTTTACTAGCGGGAACCGGGGAGCTGTTTTTT.

V and J are TRBV5-4 and TRBJ1-2; TRBD1 matches at 7 bases. This CDR3 contains 15 residues. Germline CDR1 is SGHNT and CDR2 is YYREEE (reference sequence). Losses at the gene ends were 2 bases for V and 5 bases for J; bases not matched to a gene: 9. The CDR3 loop is CASSFGQEGSYGYTF. Here the CDR3 DNA reads TGTGCCAGCAGCTTCGGACAGGAAGGGTCGTATGGCTACACCTTC.

On this clone itself: The sample carries other DNA sequences with the same CDR3. V gene TRBV9 combines with J gene TRBJ2-6; D gene ambiguous. Germline V CDR1 and CDR2: SGDLS, YYNGEE. Trimming shortened V by 0 bases and J by 0 bases, and 4 bases separated the two germline ends. This CDR3 has 15 amino acids. For the CDR3, the DNA is TGTGCCAGCAGCGTAGGTAGCTCTGGGGCCAACGTCCTGACTTTC. This sequence encodes CASSVGSSGANVLTF.

The gene calls are TRBV7-8 and TRBJ2-1; TRBD1 agrees at 7 bases. The CDR3 is 12 residues long. Germline V gene sequence: CDR1 SGHVS, CDR2 FQNEAQ. The trim removed 5 bases at V and 6 bases at J, leaving 1 base unmatched. The chain's CDR3 is CASSGTANEQFF. The CDR3 coding sequence is TGTGCCAGCAGCGGGACAGCCAATGAGCAGTTCTTC.

The V and J genes are TRBV11-2 and TRBJ2-1; 9 bases match TRBD2. This CDR3 is 17 amino acids long. The germline gives CDR1 SGHAT, CDR2 FQNNGV. V shed 7 bases, J shed 3 bases, and the junction held 13 bases outside the gene matches. CDR3 loop: CASTTRTSAGFYNEQFF. CDR3 nucleotides: TGTGCCAGCACCACGCGGACTAGCGCCGGTTTCTACAATGAGCAGTTCTTC. Supplemented by reference TRBV11-2 and TRBJ2-1, the full variable domain reads EAGVAQSPRYKIIEKRQSVAFWCNPISGHATLYWYQQILGQGPKLLIQFQNNGVVDDSQLPKDRFSAERLKGVDSTLKIQPAKLEDSAVYLCASTTRTSAGFYNEQFFGPGTRLTVL.

J is TRBJ2-7 and V is TRBV6-4; 8 bases fit TRBD2. V lost 5 bases, J lost 4 bases, and 7 bases stayed unmatched. Germline V gene data show CDR1 as MRHNA and CDR2 as SNTAGT. CDR3 size: 14 residues. This chain's CDR3 is CASSFSGNPYEQYF. The CDR3 DNA follows: TGTGCCAGCAGTTTTAGCGGGAACCCTTACGAGCAGTACTTC.

A remark on this clone: The sample contains more than one DNA sequence encoding this CDR3. This chain uses TRBV7-9 with TRBJ2-7; TRBD1 agrees at 10 bases. The V gene's germline CDR1 is SEHNR and CDR2 FQNEAQ (reference sequence). CDR3 length equals 15 residues. J lost 2 bases, V lost 5 bases, and 6 bases had no gene match. CDR3 amino acids: CASSGTGAPTYEQYF. The CDR3 region has the DNA TGTGCCAGCAGCGGGACAGGGGCTCCGACCTACGAGCAGTACTTC.

This chain uses TRBV7-9 with TRBJ2-3; D might be TRBD2 (5 bases). The CDR3 runs to 17 residues. The V and J ends lost 6 bases and 1 base respectively, with 20 bases between them. In germline, CDR1 is SEHNR, CDR2 FQNEAQ (reference sequence). This CDR3 reads CASSGGLVGLRTDTQYF. CDR3 DNA: TGTGCCAGCAGTGGTGGACTCGTCGGGTTACGCACAGATACGCAGTATTTT.

The J gene is TRBJ2-1, the V gene TRBV6-1; weak D call: TRBD2 (5 bases). With 2 bases removed from V and 0 bases from J, the gap between germline ends came to 11 bases. The CDR3 is made up of 16 amino acids. Germline lookup yields CDR1 MNHNS and CDR2 SASEGT. In DNA form, the CDR3 reads TGTGCCAGCAGTGAAATGCGCGGAGGCTCCTACAATGAGCAGTTCTTC. This encodes CASSEMRGGSYNEQFF.

The CDR3, as DNA: TGCGCCAGCAGCCAGCCCGAGGGCGATGAGCAGTTCTTC. It translates to CASSQPEGDEQFF. This chain connects TRBV5-1 to TRBJ2-1; weak D call: TRBD2 (5 bases). The CDR3 sequence is 13 residues long. CDR1 and CDR2 (germline): SGHRS, YFSETQ. The V gene lost 4 bases and the J gene lost 8 bases, with 13 bases spanning the gap.

The chain couples TRBV2 to TRBJ2-7; possible D gene TRBD2, 6 bases. The CDR3 runs 13 residues. The germline gives CDR1 SNHLY, CDR2 FYNNEI. DNA for the CDR3: TGTGCTAATGGGGACTTCAACTCCTACGAGCAGTACTTC. Its translation: CANGDFNSYEQYF.

In its sample, this clone was seen once. DNA for the CDR3: TGTGCCAGCAGCTTGCCCCGACAGGTAGGCAATGAGCAGTTCTTC. Protein: CASSLPRQVGNEQFF. The rearrangement joins TRBV14 to TRBJ2-1, with a weak D call TRBD1 (6 bases). This CDR3 contains 15 residues. Per germline, CDR1 SGHDN and CDR2 FVKESK. The V end lost 5 bases, the J end lost 6 bases, and 17 bases lay between the germline ends.

The rearrangement uses TRBV9 and TRBJ2-2; 10 bases align to TRBD1. CDR1 is SGDLS, CDR2 YYNGEE, per germline. This CDR3 is 16 amino acids long. V shed 4 bases, J shed 3 bases, and the junction held 6 bases outside the gene matches. The CDR3 region is CASSRPGTGDTGELFF. In DNA, the CDR3 is TGTGCCAGCAGCCGACCCGGGACAGGGGACACCGGGGAGCTGTTTTTT.

This chain joins TRBV10-1 and TRBJ2-7; maybe TRBD1 (5 bases). Germline CDR1 is WNHNN and CDR2 is SYGVQD (reference sequence). The CDR3 spans 15 residues. V was clipped by 2 bases and J by 4 bases, with 15 bases between them. This chain's CDR3 is CASSEGGQLLYEQYF. The CDR3 nucleotides read TGCGCCAGCAGTGAGGGCGGACAACTACTGTACGAGCAGTACTTC.